This TCR beta chain appears in the sequencing data of a study of regulatory T cells in long-lasting Graves disease. Whole-study findings and limits: Persistent disease samples used TRBV28, TRBJ1-2 and TRBJ2-5 preferentially. Samples came from peripheral blood alone, without thyroid tissue. Small sample size may have lowered accuracy.

The V segment lost 6 bases and the J segment 6 bases; nucleotides outside the gene matches: 9. This CDR3 has 14 amino acids. Germline CDR1 and CDR2: MNHEY and SVGEGT. Building of the TCR beta libraries involved iRepertoire HTBI primers and Arm-PCR of CDR3 regions. TCRdb recomputed calls from the multiplex PCR reads with MiXCR, one row per CDR3 protein. The data hold hundreds of thousands of distinct CDR3 sequences, with roughly 14% observed a single time. This clonotype was seen a few times. Its target is unknown. Specified time point: newly diagnosed GD, antithyroid drugs for less than 3 months. Making the TCR library involved RNA that had been extracted from PBMCs. Roughly 8.4 milliliters of peripheral blood were drawn into EDTA tubes. This same sample was also part of a study on T cells in Graves' hyperthyroidism and ophthalmopathy.

This specimen consisted of peripheral blood mononuclear cells (PBMCs), obtained at new diagnosis, from a patient treated with antithyroid drugs. The chain joins TRBV6-2 or TRBV6-3 to TRBJ1-2; 8 positions agree with TRBD1. The clonotype originates from a man aged 25-45 years with Graves disease. CDR3 residues: CASRRQGMRDGYTF. The CDR3 region has the DNA TGTGCCAGCAGACGACAGGGGATGCGAGATGGCTACACCTTC.